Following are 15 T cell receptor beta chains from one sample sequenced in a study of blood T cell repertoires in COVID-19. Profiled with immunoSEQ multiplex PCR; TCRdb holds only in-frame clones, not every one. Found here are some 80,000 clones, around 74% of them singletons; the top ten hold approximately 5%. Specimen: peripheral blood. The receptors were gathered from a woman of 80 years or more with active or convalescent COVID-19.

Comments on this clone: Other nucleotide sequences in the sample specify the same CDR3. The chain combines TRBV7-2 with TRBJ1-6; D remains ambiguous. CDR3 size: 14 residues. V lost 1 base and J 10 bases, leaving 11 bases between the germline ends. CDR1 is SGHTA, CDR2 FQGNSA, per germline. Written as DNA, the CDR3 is TGTGCCAGCAGCTTAGTAGACTACCGGTCACCCCTCCACTTT. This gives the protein CASSLVDYRSPLHF.

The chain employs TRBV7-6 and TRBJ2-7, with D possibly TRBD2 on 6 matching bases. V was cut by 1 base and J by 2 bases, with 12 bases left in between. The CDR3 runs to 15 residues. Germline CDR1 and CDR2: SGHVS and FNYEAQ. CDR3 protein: CASSLGRGGPYEQYF. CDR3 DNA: TGTGCCAGCAGCTTAGGGAGGGGAGGACCCTACGAGCAGTACTTC.

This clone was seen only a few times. The CDR3 is CASSTRPDGETQYF. CDR3 coding DNA: TGTGCCAGCAGTACCCGGCCCGACGGGGAGACCCAGTACTTC. The rearrangement links TRBV6-5 to TRBJ2-5; no clear D. V lost 5 bases, J lost 5 bases, and 15 bases lay in between. Germline-derived CDR1 and CDR2 are MNHEY and SVGAGI. CDR3 size: 14 residues.

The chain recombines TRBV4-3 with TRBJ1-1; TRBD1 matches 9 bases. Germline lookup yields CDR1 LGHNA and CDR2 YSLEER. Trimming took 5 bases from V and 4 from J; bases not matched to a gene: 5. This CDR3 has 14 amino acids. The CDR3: CASSSGQGITEAFF. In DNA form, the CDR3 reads TGCGCCAGCAGCTCCGGACAGGGGATCACTGAAGCTTTCTTT.

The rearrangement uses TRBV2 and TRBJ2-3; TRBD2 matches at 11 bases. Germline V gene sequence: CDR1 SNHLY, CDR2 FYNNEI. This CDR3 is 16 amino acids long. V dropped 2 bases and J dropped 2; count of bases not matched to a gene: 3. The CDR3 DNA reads TGTGCCAGCAGTGAAACACTAGCGGGAGCCACAGATACGCAGTATTTT. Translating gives CASSETLAGATDTQYF.

The CDR3 protein is CASSLGGAAETQYF. The CDR3 nucleotides are TGTGCCAGCTCCCTCGGGGGGGCGGCAGAGACCCAGTACTTC. This sequence joins TRBV18 and TRBJ2-5, with 8 bases that match TRBD2. Per germline, CDR1 KGHSH and CDR2 LQKENI. The CDR3 is made up of 14 amino acids. V gave up 6 bases and J gave up 4 bases; unmatched junction bases: 7.

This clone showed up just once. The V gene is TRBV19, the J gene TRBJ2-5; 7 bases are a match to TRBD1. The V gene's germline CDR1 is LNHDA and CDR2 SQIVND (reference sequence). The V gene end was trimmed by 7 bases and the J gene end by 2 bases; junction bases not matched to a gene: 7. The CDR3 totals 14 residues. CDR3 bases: TGTGCCAGTACTCCAACAGGGGCACAAGAGACCCAGTACTTC. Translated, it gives CASTPTGAQETQYF.

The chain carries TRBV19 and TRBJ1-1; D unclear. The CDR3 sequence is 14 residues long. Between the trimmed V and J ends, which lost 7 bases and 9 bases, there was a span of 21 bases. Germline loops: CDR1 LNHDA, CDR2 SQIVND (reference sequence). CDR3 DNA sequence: TGTGCCAGTAAATTACAGCGGGCTCTGGATAAAGCTTTCTTT. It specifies CASKLQRALDKAFF. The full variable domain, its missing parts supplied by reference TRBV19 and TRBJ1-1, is DGGITQSPKYLFRKEGQNVTLSCEQNLNHDAMYWYRQDPGQGLRLIYYSQIVNDFQKGDIAEGYSVSREKKESFPLTVTSAQKNPTAFYLCASKLQRALDKAFFGQGTRLTVV.

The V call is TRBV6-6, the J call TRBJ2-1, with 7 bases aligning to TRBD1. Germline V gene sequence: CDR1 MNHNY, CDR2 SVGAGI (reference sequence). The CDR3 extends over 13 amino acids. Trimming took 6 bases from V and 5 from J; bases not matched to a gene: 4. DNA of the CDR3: TGTGCCAGCAGCCGAGGACAGGACAATGAGCAGTTCTTC. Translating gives CASSRGQDNEQFF.

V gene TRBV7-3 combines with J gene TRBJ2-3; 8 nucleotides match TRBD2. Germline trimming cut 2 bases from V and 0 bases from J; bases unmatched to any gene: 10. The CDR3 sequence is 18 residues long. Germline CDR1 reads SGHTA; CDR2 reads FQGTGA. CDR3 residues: CASSLYSGSSPSTDTQYF. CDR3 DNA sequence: TGTGCCAGCAGCTTATACAGCGGGAGTTCACCTAGCACAGATACGCAGTATTTT.

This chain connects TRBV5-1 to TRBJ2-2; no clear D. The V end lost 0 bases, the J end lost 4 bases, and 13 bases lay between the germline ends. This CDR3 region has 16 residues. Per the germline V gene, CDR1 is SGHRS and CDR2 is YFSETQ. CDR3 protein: CASSLANSGGTGELFF. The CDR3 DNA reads TGCGCCAGCAGCTTGGCCAATAGTGGCGGCACCGGGGAGCTGTTTTTT.

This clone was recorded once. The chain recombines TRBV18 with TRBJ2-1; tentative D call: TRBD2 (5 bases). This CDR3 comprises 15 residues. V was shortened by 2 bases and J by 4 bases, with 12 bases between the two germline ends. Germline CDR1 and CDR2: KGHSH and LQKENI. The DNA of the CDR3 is TGTGCCAGCTCACCATCCGGGATTGGGTACAATGAGCAGTTCTTC. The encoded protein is CASSPSGIGYNEQFF. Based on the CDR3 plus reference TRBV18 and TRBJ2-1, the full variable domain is NAGVMQNPRHLVRRRGQEARLRCSPMKGHSHVYWYRQLPEEGLKFMVYLQKENIIDESGMPKERFSAEFPKEGPSILRIQQVVRGDSAAYFCASSPSGIGYNEQFFGPGTRLTVL.

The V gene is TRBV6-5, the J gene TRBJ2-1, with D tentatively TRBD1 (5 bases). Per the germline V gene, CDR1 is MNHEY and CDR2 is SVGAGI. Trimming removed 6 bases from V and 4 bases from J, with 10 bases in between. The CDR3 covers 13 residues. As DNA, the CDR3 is TGTGCCAGCAGGCGACAGATATACAATGAGCAGTTCTTC. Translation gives CASRRQIYNEQFF.

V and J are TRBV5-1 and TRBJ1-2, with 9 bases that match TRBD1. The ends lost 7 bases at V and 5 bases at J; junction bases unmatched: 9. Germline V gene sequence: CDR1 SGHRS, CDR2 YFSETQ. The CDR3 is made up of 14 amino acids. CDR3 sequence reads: CASGRDRVEYGYTF. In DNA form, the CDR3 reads TGCGCCAGCGGCCGGGACAGGGTGGAGTATGGCTACACCTTC.

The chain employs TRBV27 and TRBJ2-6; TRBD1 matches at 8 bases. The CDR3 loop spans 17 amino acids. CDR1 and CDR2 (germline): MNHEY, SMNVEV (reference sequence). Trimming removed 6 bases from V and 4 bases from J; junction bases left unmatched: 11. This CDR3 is CASRGQGALAGANVLTF. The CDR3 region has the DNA TGTGCCAGCAGGGGGCAGGGGGCCCTAGCCGGGGCCAACGTCCTGACTTTC.